Listed below are T cell receptor beta chains from one sample, sequenced in a study of blood T cell repertoires in COVID-19. Clones were sequenced by immunoSEQ multiplex PCR, and TCRdb holds only the in-frame ones, with some missing. The sample holds under 85,000 clones, 90% seen once. The sequenced material came from peripheral blood. The receptors shown here come from a man in his fifties with acute or convalescent COVID-19. The CDR3 runs from the conserved cysteine through the conserved F or W. D genes are given only for firm matches. Clone size appears in some rows only: once, few, many, or a class for an expanded clone.

J | V | size | D | CDR3 | DNA
TRBJ2-1 | TRBV19 | - | TRBD1 | CASNSGTGPNEQFF | TGTGCCAGTAACTCCGGGACAGGGCCCAATGAGCAGTTCTTC
TRBJ2-3 | TRBV19 | - | - | CASSPRGATTDTQYF | TGTGCCAGTAGTCCCCGGGGGGCAACCACAGATACGCAGTATTTT
TRBJ2-7 | TRBV2 | few | TRBD1 | CASRGGQGISYEQYF | TGTGCCAGCAGGGGTGGACAGGGTATTTCCTACGAGCAGTACTTC
TRBJ2-1 | TRBV5-8 | - | - | CASSLLAVGGAYNEQFF | TGTGCCAGCAGCTTACTAGCCGTCGGAGGTGCCTACAATGAGCAGTTCTTC
TRBJ2-2 | TRBV12-3/TRBV12-4 | - | - | CASSSAGELFF | TGTGCCAGCAGTTCCGCCGGGGAGCTGTTTTTT
TRBJ2-1 | TRBV4-1 | few | TRBD2 | CASSLAGLRGGNEQFF | TGCGCCAGCAGTCTAGCGGGACTCCGCGGTGGCAATGAGCAGTTCTTC
TRBJ2-1 | TRBV5-1 | - | TRBD1 | CASSLDRAVEQFF | TGCGCCAGCAGCCTGGACAGGGCCGTTGAGCAGTTCTTC
TRBJ1-4 | TRBV6-5 | - | - | CASSLRGIGEKLFF | TGTGCCAGCAGTTTAAGAGGGATCGGGGAAAAACTGTTTTTT
TRBJ2-7 | TRBV4-1 | - | - | CASSPFAQGLSYEQYF | TGCGCCAGCAGCCCGTTTGCGCAGGGGCTCTCCTACGAGCAGTACTTC
TRBJ2-7 | TRBV3-1/TRBV3-2 | - | TRBD2 | CASSQERLAGDHEQYF | TGTGCCAGCAGCCAGGAAAGACTAGCGGGAGACCACGAGCAGTACTTC
TRBJ1-5 | TRBV18 | - | - | CASSPNQRQPQHF | TGTGCCAGCTCACCAAACCAGCGGCAGCCCCAGCATTTT
TRBJ1-3 | TRBV12-5 | - | TRBD1 | CASGLGTGGSGNTIYF | TGTGCTAGTGGTTTGGGCACAGGGGGCTCTGGAAACACCATATATTTT
TRBJ1-1 | TRBV11-3 | - | - | CASSLVTGWDTEAFF | TGTGCCAGCAGCTTAGTTACAGGATGGGACACTGAAGCTTTCTTT
TRBJ1-6 | TRBV7-2 | - | - | CASGGSFYNSPLHF | TGTGCCAGCGGAGGAAGCTTCTATAATTCACCCCTCCACTTT
TRBJ2-2 | TRBV5-1 | - | - | CASSATGNTGELFF | TGCGCCAGCAGCGCGACAGGAAACACCGGGGAGCTGTTTTTT
TRBJ1-1 | TRBV30 | once | - | CAWTGDDTEAFF | TGTGCCTGGACAGGGGATGACACTGAAGCTTTCTTT
TRBJ2-7 | TRBV6-5 | - | TRBD1 | CASSRTGPLGEQYF | TGTGCCAGCAGCCGGACAGGGCCCCTGGGCGAGCAGTACTTC
TRBJ1-4 | TRBV5-4 | - | - | CASRPGQSGGTNEKLFF | TGTGCCAGCAGGCCAGGACAATCTGGGGGGACTAATGAAAAACTGTTTTTT
TRBJ2-7 | TRBV6-5 | once | TRBD1 | CASGQGAIYEQYF | TGTGCCAGTGGACAGGGGGCCATCTACGAGCAGTACTTC
TRBJ1-2 | TRBV29-1 | - | TRBD1 | CSVQGQIYGYTF | TGCAGCGTCCAGGGACAGATCTATGGCTACACCTTC
TRBJ2-2 | TRBV9 | - | - | CASSPGVTGELFF | TGTGCCAGCAGCCCCGGGGTCACCGGGGAGCTGTTTTTT
TRBJ2-1 | TRBV19 | - | TRBD2 | CASTLQGGLAGANEQFF | TGTGCCAGTACCCTCCAGGGCGGGCTAGCGGGAGCCAATGAGCAGTTCTTC
TRBJ1-6 | TRBV2 | - | - | CASTQDSYNSPLHF | TGTGCCAGCACTCAGGACTCCTATAATTCACCCCTCCACTTT
TRBJ2-7 | TRBV14 | - | - | CASSQGFPTYEQYF | TGTGCCAGCAGCCAAGGATTCCCTACCTACGAGCAGTACTTC
TRBJ1-2 | TRBV19 | - | TRBD1 | CASSIGGIDRANYGYTF | TGTGCCAGTAGTATTGGCGGGATAGACAGGGCTAACTATGGCTACACCTTC
TRBJ2-7 | TRBV9 | - | - | CASSVSGTGADEQYF | TGTGCCAGCAGCGTATCTGGGACGGGAGCCGACGAGCAGTACTTC
TRBJ2-1 | TRBV9 | - | TRBD2 | CASTLSGRSNEQFF | TGTGCCAGCACCCTTAGCGGGAGGAGTAATGAGCAGTTCTTC
TRBJ1-1 | TRBV11-3 | - | - | CASSLEIGHLNTEAFF | TGTGCCAGCAGCTTAGAGATAGGACACCTGAACACTGAAGCTTTCTTT
TRBJ2-5 | TRBV11-2 | - | - | CASSPGETQYF | TGTGCCAGCAGCCCAGGGGAGACCCAGTACTTC
TRBJ1-3 | TRBV28 | - | - | CASSLGDGGNTIYF | TGTGCCAGCAGTTTGGGAGACGGTGGAAACACCATATATTTT
TRBJ2-1 | TRBV19 | - | TRBD1 | CASSGDRDPYNEQFF | TGTGCCAGTAGTGGGGACAGGGATCCCTACAATGAGCAGTTCTTC
TRBJ2-3 | TRBV19 | - | - | CASSIQGAKSDTQYF | TGTGCCAGTAGTATACAGGGTGCCAAATCAGATACGCAGTATTTT
TRBJ1-5 | TRBV2 | once | - | CASSGHPGSNQPQHF | TGTGCCAGCAGTGGACACCCGGGGAGCAATCAGCCCCAGCATTTT
TRBJ2-7 | TRBV19 | - | - | CASSRDSPHYEQYF | TGTGCCAGTAGTCGGGACTCGCCGCACTACGAGCAGTACTTC
TRBJ2-1 | TRBV3-1/TRBV3-2 | - | TRBD2 | CASNTGTSGRRLTSNEQFF | TGTGCCAGCAACACAGGGACTAGCGGGAGACGCCTTACGAGCAATGAGCAGTTCTTC
TRBJ2-7 | TRBV6-5 | - | TRBD1 | CASSPRDRVHEQYF | TGTGCCAGCAGTCCCCGGGACAGGGTCCACGAGCAGTACTTC
TRBJ2-3 | TRBV6-5 | once | - | CASSYSSQGTQYF | TGTGCCAGCAGTTACTCGTCCCAGGGGACGCAGTATTTT
TRBJ2-2 | TRBV13 | - | - | CASSLRGLNTGELFF | TGTGCCAGCAGCTTACGAGGGCTTAACACCGGGGAGCTGTTTTTT
TRBJ1-5 | TRBV7-9 | - | - | CASSRGLANQPQHF | TGTGCCAGCAGCCGCGGGCTTGCCAATCAGCCCCAGCATTTT
TRBJ1-6 | TRBV28 | - | - | CASSLSRIDSPLHF | TGTGCCAGCAGTTTAAGTAGAATTGATTCACCCCTCCACTTT